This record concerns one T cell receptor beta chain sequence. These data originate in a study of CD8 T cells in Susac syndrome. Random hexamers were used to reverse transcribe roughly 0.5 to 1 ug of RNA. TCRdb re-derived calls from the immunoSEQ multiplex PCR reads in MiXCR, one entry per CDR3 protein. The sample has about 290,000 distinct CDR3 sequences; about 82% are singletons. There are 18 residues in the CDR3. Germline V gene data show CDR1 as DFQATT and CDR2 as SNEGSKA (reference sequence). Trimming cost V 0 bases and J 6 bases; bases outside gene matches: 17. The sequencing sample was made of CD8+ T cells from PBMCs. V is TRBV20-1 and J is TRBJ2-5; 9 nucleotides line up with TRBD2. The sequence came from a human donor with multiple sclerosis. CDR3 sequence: CSARDLGLAGPAAQTQYF. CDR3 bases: TGCAGTGCTAGAGATCTCGGGCTAGCGGGACCCGCCGCCCAGACCCAGTACTTC.